The T cell receptor (beta chain) described here comes from a study of Graves' ophthalmopathy and Graves' hyperthyroidism (dated by TCRdb to the late 2010s). Broadly, across the study: Peripheral blood was collected at initial diagnosis, prior to any treatment. TCR beta repertoire signatures were used to distinguish Graves' ophthalmopathy from Graves' hyperthyroidism and to predict progression to ophthalmopathy. In total, around 140 blood samples were TCR-sequenced: roughly 45 ophthalmopathy, around 75 hyperthyroidism and roughly 17 hyperthyroidism-to-ophthalmopathy patients. To explore V-J signatures that separate ophthalmopathy from hyperthyroidism, a discovery set of about a hundred patients was enrolled, consisting of 40 to 45 with ophthalmopathy and around 57 with stable hyperthyroidism. The independent validation cohort included about 19 hyperthyroidism patients plus 17 patients who later progressed from hyperthyroidism to ophthalmopathy. In five or six hyperthyroidism patients, T-cell repertoires of thyroid tissue and blood were compared. Once sampling was done, hyperthyroidism patients were given methimazole at a starting dose of 30 mg daily, while ophthalmopathy patients were given high-dose intravenous methylprednisolone. For training and testing, the roughly 100 patients in the discovery cohort were randomly divided in a 7:3 ratio.

For repertoire sequencing, the TCR beta CDR3 regions were amplified from RNA transcripts. The first round of RT-PCR was done with HTBI primers and the Qiagen OneStep RT-PCR kit, and was followed by a second round of multiplex PCR, then size selection and purification. Libraries were sequenced paired-end with 100 bp reads on an Illumina HiSeq2000. Under the source paper's analysis protocol: SOAPnuke was used to process the reads, throwing out any read that had adapters, had uncalled bases, had a mean Phred below 15, or lacked an exact constant-primer or identifier match. High-quality paired reads were merged with COPE v1.2.5. Unique nucleotide sequences were defined as clonotypes and aligned to IMGT TRB V, D and J references using MiTCR v1.1. The analysis was limited to V-J combinations with a frequency above 0.0001, which together covered 99% to 99.2% of repertoires. A TCR clonal expansion and chaos score per V-J combination was defined as the ratio of F50 clonal expansion to chaos observed in the TCRdist matrix. Features were reduced by Welch's t-statistics and random forest to approximately 12 V-J combinations, which fed a naive Bayes classifier. Thyroid-blood repertoire similarity was quantified with the Morisita-Horn index. TCRdb itself trimmed the public reads at Q25 with fastp, ran MiXCR and retained productive beta chains. CDR3 protein sequences are deduplicated, and each keeps its most common genes and DNA. The V and J calls come from TCRdb's annotation, not from the publication. Here the sample has about 480,000 distinct CDR3 sequences; around 14% occur a single time. The ten largest clones add up to over 7.5% of the sample.

Ophthalmopathy patients were characterized by moderately to severely active disease, a Clinical Activity Score of at least 3, a NOSPECS grade of at least 4, and a disease duration under 3 months. Patients with other autoimmune diseases, uncontrolled infections, pregnancy or lactation were excluded. Diagnosis was based on clinical symptoms, serum thyroxine, TRAb, thyroid ultrasound and orbital computed tomography. Using Ficoll-Paque density gradient centrifugation, PBMCs were isolated from 9.5 to 10 ml of fresh peripheral blood. Total RNA was extracted with Trizol reagent and quality-checked on an Agilent 2100 Bioanalyzer. Overall results and qualifications from the work: No statistical method was used to set the sample size in advance, and the investigators knew which group each participant was assigned to. Among expanded thyroid clonotypes with frequency above 0.001, most also showed up in blood, which suggests that blood repertoires may reflect the thyroid immune response. In cross-validation, the 13-signature model distinguished ophthalmopathy from stable hyperthyroidism with about 87% sensitivity and around 81% specificity, and in the test set the corresponding values were approximately 80% and 75%. In validation, the model predicted ophthalmopathy progression with nearly 71% sensitivity and 72.22% specificity; 12 predicted patients were CT-confirmed with GO in a median of roughly 6.8 months.

Turning to this clonotype: Its antigen is unknown. One junction end does not reproduce the germline sequence, and a read error may be involved.

From cysteine to phenylalanine, the CDR3 is 14 amino acids long. The kept DNA is CDR3 alone, 42 bases in frame from the first base. The material sequenced was blood. The rearranged segments are TRBV12-3 or TRBV12-4 and TRBJ1-1, with the D segment identity uncertain. The origin of this receptor is a woman under 40 with Graves' ophthalmopathy. Donor details come from another sample of the same person, matched by shared clones. The CDR3 loop reads CASSPRQGNTEACF. The nucleotide sequence is TGTGCCAGCAGTCCACGTCAAGGGAACACTGAAGCTTGCTTT.